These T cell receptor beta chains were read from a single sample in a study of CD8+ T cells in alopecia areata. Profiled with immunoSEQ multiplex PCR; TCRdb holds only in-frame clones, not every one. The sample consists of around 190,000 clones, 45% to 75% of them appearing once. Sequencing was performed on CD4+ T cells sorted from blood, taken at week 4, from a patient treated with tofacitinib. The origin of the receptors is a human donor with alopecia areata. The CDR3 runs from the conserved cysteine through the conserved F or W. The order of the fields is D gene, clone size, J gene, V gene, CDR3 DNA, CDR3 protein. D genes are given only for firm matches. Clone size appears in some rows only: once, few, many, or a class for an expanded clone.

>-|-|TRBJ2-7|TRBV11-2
TGTGCCAGCAGCTTAGGATCCGGGGCCGAGCAGTACTTC
CASSLGSGAEQYF
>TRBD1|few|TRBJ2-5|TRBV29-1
TGCAGCGTCAGGACAGGAGAGACCCAGTACTTC
CSVRTGETQYF
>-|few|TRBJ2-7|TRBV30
TGTGCCTTCGAACAAAGCTCCTACGAGCAGTACTTC
CAFEQSSYEQYF
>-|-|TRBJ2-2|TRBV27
TGTGCCAGCAGTTCCCCGACAACGAACACCGGGGAGCTGTTTTTT
CASSSPTTNTGELFF
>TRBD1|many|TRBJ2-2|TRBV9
TGTGCCAGCAGCGTAGACCCAGGGGGCACCGGGGAGCTGTTTTTT
CASSVDPGGTGELFF
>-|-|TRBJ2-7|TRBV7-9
TGTGCCAGCAGCTTTGGAAACGAGCAGTACTTC
CASSFGNEQYF
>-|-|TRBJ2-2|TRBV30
TGTGCCTGGAGGGCACAAGGGAGGCCCGGGGAGCTGTTTTTT
CAWRAQGRPGELFF
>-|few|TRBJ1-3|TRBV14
TGTGCCAGCAGCCAAGCCCGGACCCAACGCACCATATATTTT
CASSQARTQRTIYF
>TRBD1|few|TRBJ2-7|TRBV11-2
TGTGCCAGCAGGTTGACAGGGGGCCAGTCCTACGAGCAGTACTTC
CASRLTGGQSYEQYF
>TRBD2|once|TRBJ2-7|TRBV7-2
TGTGCCAGCAGCCTACAGACTAGCGGGAACTCCGAGCAGTACTTC
CASSLQTSGNSEQYF
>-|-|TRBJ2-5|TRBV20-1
TGCAGTGCTAGGAAGGAGACCCAGTACTTC
CSARKETQYF
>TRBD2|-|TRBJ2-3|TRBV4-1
TGCGCCAGCAGCCAAGATCGGGGGGAACAGATCACAGATACGCAGTATTTT
CASSQDRGEQITDTQYF
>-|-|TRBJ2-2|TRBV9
TGTGCCAGCAGCGGGGACATTACAACCGGGGAGCTGTTTTTT
CASSGDITTGELFF
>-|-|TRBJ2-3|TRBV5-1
TGCGCCAGCAGCTTGACCCGGGACGGCGGGGATACGCAGTATTTT
CASSLTRDGGDTQYF
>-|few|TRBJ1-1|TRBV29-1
TGCAGCGCAAGCAACACTGAAGCTTTCTTT
CSASNTEAFF
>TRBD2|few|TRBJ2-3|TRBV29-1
TGCAGCGCTGACACACTAGCGGGAGTTATAGATACGCAGTATTTT
CSADTLAGVIDTQYF
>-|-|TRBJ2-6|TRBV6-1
TGTGCCAGCAGTGTACAGACCACCATGGGGGCCAACGTCCTGACTTTC
CASSVQTTMGANVLTF
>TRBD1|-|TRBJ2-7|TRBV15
TGTGCCACCAGCACATCCGGGACAGGGCACGACGAGCAGTACTTC
CATSTSGTGHDEQYF
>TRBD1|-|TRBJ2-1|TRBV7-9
TGTGCCAGCAGCGCTAGAGGACAGGTTAATGAGCAGTTCTTC
CASSARGQVNEQFF
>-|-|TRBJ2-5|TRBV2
TGTGCCAGCACCCGCTCTAGGCAGGGGCAAGAGACCCAGTACTTC
CASTRSRQGQETQYF
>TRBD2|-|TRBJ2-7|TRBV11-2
TGTGCCAGCACCATGACTAGCCGTCTCTACGAGCAGTACTTC
CASTMTSRLYEQYF
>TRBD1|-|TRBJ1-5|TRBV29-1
TGCAGCGTTGTCCCGGCAGGGGGTGGGAATCAGCCCCAGCATTTT
CSVVPAGGGNQPQHF
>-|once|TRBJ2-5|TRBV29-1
TGCAGCGTTGACTACTCAAAGGTGACCCAGTACTTC
CSVDYSKVTQYF
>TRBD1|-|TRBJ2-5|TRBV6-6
TGTGCCAGCAGTTACCGAGGGGGCGTGGAGACCCAGTACTTC
CASSYRGGVETQYF
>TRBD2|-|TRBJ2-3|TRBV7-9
TGTGCCAGCAGCCGACTAGCCTCCCAAGATACGCAGTATTTT
CASSRLASQDTQYF
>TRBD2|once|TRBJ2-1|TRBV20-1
TGCAGTGCTAGAGGGGAGGGTGAGCAGTTCTTC
CSARGEGEQFF
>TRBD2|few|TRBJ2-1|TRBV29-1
TGCAGCGTTGGTAGACTAGCGGGAGCCGCGGGTGAGCAGTTCTTC
CSVGRLAGAAGEQFF
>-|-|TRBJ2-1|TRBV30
TGTGCCTGGACCATTGGGTACAAGGGCTCCTACAATGAGCAGTTCTTC
CAWTIGYKGSYNEQFF
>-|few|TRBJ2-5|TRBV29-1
TGCAGCGTGAGGAGCGGGCAGGGGTCGCAGACCCAGTACTTC
CSVRSGQGSQTQYF
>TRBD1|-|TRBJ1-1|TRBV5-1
TGCGCCAGCAGCTTAGCAGGACAGGGGGCGCCTCGTTGGACTGAAGCTTTCTTT
CASSLAGQGAPRWTEAFF
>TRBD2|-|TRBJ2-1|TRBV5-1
TGCGCCAGCAGCGAACAGGGACTAGCCTCCTACAATGAGCAGTTCTTC
CASSEQGLASYNEQFF
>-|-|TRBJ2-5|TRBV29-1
TGCAGCGTTGAAGACCGAGGGGGGCAAGAGACCCAGTACTTC
CSVEDRGGQETQYF
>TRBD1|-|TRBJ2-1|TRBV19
TGTGCCAGTACCACGACCGGACAGGGGGCCTACAATGAGCAGTTCTTC
CASTTTGQGAYNEQFF
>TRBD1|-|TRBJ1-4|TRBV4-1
TGCGCCAGCAGCCAAGACGAGACAGGGTGGCCCAAAACACTGTTTTTT
CASSQDETGWPKTLFF
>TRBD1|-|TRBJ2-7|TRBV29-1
TGCAGCGTTGGGACAGGCCAGGAGCAGTACTTC
CSVGTGQEQYF
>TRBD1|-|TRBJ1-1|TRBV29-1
TGCAGCGGGGGACAGGCCATGAACACTGAAGCTTTCTTT
CSGGQAMNTEAFF
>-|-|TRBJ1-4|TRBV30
TGTGCCTGGACTCCGGGACGGAATGAAAAACTGTTTTTT
CAWTPGRNEKLFF
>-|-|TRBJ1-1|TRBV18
TGTGCCAGCTCACCAATTGAGGACACTGAAGCTTTCTTT
CASSPIEDTEAFF
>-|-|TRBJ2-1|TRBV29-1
TGCAGCGCCCAACTCGTAGAGCAGTTCTTC
CSAQLVEQFF
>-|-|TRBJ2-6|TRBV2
TGTGCCAGCAGCCGCCTCGGGGGTAGACTGGCTGGGGCCAACGTCCTGACTTTC
CASSRLGGRLAGANVLTF
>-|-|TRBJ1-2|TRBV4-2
TGTGCCAGCAGCCAAGACCAGGGATTTGGCTACACCTTC
CASSQDQGFGYTF
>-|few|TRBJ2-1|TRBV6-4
TGTGCCAGTACCCGCTTGGGGGTGCCCACCTACAATGAGCAGTTCTTC
CASTRLGVPTYNEQFF
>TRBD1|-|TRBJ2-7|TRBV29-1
TGCAGCGTAACTGGTACCGGGACAGGGGCTCTAGAGCAGTACTTC
CSVTGTGTGALEQYF
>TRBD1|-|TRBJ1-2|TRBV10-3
TGTGCCATCAGTGAATCGGACAGGGGGCTTGGCTACACCTTC
CAISESDRGLGYTF
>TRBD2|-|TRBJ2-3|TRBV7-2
TGTGCCAGCAGCTTAGCGCTTTCGACTAGCGGGAGGGCCTTACTGGCAGATACGCAGTATTTT
CASSLALSTSGRALLADTQYF
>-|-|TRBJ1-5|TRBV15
TGTGCCACCAGCAGAGCCAGGACTAGCAATCAGCCCCAGCATTTT
CATSRARTSNQPQHF
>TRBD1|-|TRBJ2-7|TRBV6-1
TGTGCCAGCAGGGGGGACAGACTGTACGAGCAGTACTTC
CASRGDRLYEQYF
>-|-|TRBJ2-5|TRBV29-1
TGCAGCGGGAACAGGGTAGGAGGGGAGACCCAGTACTTC
CSGNRVGGETQYF
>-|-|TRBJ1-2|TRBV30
TGTGCCTGGAGTGTAGCTGGTGGGTATGGCTACACCTTC
CAWSVAGGYGYTF
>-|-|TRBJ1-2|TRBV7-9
TGTGCCAGCAGCTCACAGGGACTCGGCGGCTACACCTTC
CASSSQGLGGYTF
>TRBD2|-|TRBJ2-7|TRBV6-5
TGTGCCAGCAGTTTTCAGCGGGAGGCCCCCTACGAGCAGTACTTC
CASSFQREAPYEQYF
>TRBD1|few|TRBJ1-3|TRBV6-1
TGTGCCAGCAGTGAAAGACAGGGTGTGACTGGAAACACCATATATTTT
CASSERQGVTGNTIYF
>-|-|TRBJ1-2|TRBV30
TGTGCCTGGAGTTCTGCTGGCTACACCTTC
CAWSSAGYTF
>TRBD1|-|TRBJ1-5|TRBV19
TGTGCCAGTAATCAGGGGGCCGAATATCAGCCCCAGCATTTT
CASNQGAEYQPQHF
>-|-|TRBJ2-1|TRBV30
TGTGCCTGGAGTCAGACAGCCTACAATGAGCAGTTCTTC
CAWSQTAYNEQFF
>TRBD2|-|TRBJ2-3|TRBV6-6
TGTGCCAGCAGACTACGACTAGCGGGAGTAGATACGCAGTATTTT
CASRLRLAGVDTQYF
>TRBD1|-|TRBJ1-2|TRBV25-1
TGTGCCAGCAGCCGGGACAGGGGATCTCACACCTTC
CASSRDRGSHTF
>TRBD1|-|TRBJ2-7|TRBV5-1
TGCGCCAGCAGCCCTTTTTTACTGGGACAGGGCTCCGAGCAGTACTTC
CASSPFLLGQGSEQYF